What follows are 11 T cell receptor beta chains derived from one specimen sequenced in a study of early T cells in non-severe SARS-CoV-2 infection. In TCRdb, the 5' RACE reads were re-called with MiXCR into one record per CDR3 protein. This table holds 37,000 or so distinct CDR3 sequences, more than 5.5% found once. Sequences were obtained from whole blood. These TCRs come from an adult who was a healthcare worker with PCR-confirmed SARS-CoV-2 infection or an uninfected control (not recorded which).

This clonotype was counted between two and nine times. This rearrangement joins TRBV29-1 to TRBJ1-2; weak D call: TRBD1 (6 bases). Per germline, CDR1 SQVTM and CDR2 ANQGSEA. CDR3 size: 11 residues. The germline V and J ends were trimmed by 5 bases and 11 bases, with 15 bases remaining between them. CDR3 in amino acids: CSVFGQTGYTF. Written as DNA, the CDR3 is TGCAGCGTTTTCGGACAGACCGGGTACACCTTC. Combining the CDR3 with reference TRBV29-1 and TRBJ1-2 gives the whole variable domain SAVISQKPSRDICQRGTSLTIQCQVDSQVTMMFWYRQQPGQSLTLIATANQGSEATYESGFVIDKFPISRPNLTFSTLTVSNMSPEDSSIYLCSVFGQTGYTFGSGTRLTVV.

This clonotype was found many times. The rearrangement uses TRBV10-2 and TRBJ2-1, with TRBD2 matching over 7 bases. CDR1 and CDR2 (germline): WSHSY, SAAADI. The CDR3 spans 17 residues. Trimming removed 2 bases from V and 7 bases from J; junction bases left unmatched: 14. CDR3 coding DNA: TGCGCCAGCAGTGAGATGTGGATTTGGGAGGGCCGTAATGAGCAGTTCTTC. It is translated as CASSEMWIWEGRNEQFF.

V usage is TRBV5-1 and J usage is TRBJ2-6; 7 nucleotides line up with TRBD1. J lost 0 bases, V lost 4 bases, and 4 bases had no gene match. Looked up from germline, CDR1 is SGHRS and CDR2 is YFSETQ. The CDR3 spans 16 residues. CDR3 DNA sequence: TGCGCCAGCAGCCGCCCAGGGGGCTCTGGGGCCAACGTCCTGACTTTC. This sequence encodes CASSRPGGSGANVLTF.

The chain joins TRBV5-6 to TRBJ1-5; TRBD1 agrees at 8 bases. The CDR3 has 14 amino acids. The junction had 4 bases not matched to a gene; V was cut back by 1 base and J by 7 bases. CDR1 is SGHDT and CDR2 is YYEEEE in the germline V gene. CDR3 loop: CASSLTGGGQPQHF. Written as DNA, the CDR3 is TGTGCCAGCAGCTTGACAGGGGGAGGGCAGCCCCAGCATTTT. Full variable domain (missing parts from reference TRBV5-6 and TRBJ1-5): DAGVTQSPTHLIKTRGQQVTLRCSPKSGHDTVSWYQQALGQGPQFIFQYYEEEERQRGNFPDRFSGHQFPNYSSELNVNALLLGDSALYLCASSLTGGGQPQHFGDGTRLSIL.

This clonotype was detected many times. The chain has TRBV11-2 and TRBJ2-7; D possibly corresponds to TRBD2 (6 bases). The germline V gene encodes CDR1 SGHAT and CDR2 FQNNGV. The V end was cut by 3 bases, the J end by 2 bases, with 8 bases between. The CDR3 length is 13 residues. CDR3 region: CASSFSGTYEQYF. CDR3 DNA sequence: TGTGCCAGCAGCTTTAGCGGAACCTACGAGCAGTACTTC. Combining the CDR3 with reference TRBV11-2 and TRBJ2-7 gives the whole variable domain EAGVAQSPRYKIIEKRQSVAFWCNPISGHATLYWYQQILGQGPKLLIQFQNNGVVDDSQLPKDRFSAERLKGVDSTLKIQPAKLEDSAVYLCASSFSGTYEQYFGPGTRLTVT.

This clonotype was seen many times. This chain links TRBV10-3 with TRBJ2-3; TRBD2 matches at 10 bases. Germline trimming cut 3 bases from V and 5 bases from J; bases unmatched to any gene: 5. Per the germline V gene, CDR1 is ENHRY and CDR2 is SYGVKD. The CDR3 sequence is 15 residues long. CDR3 coding DNA: TGTGCCATCAGTGACCTAGCGGGAGTAGGAGATACGCAGTATTTT. Protein: CAISDLAGVGDTQYF.

This clonotype has only a few counts. This rearrangement joins TRBV14 to TRBJ2-5; TRBD2 might be the D (5 bases). Germline lookup yields CDR1 SGHDN and CDR2 FVKESK. The V end lost 3 bases, the J end lost 2 bases, and 13 bases lay between the germline ends. The CDR3 runs 15 residues. The CDR3 loop is CASSHTTGGQETQYF. The CDR3 region has the DNA TGTGCCAGCAGCCACACGACGGGCGGGCAAGAGACCCAGTACTTC.

This clonotype was seen a single time. The chain has TRBV6-2 or TRBV6-3 and TRBJ2-7; 11 bases agree with TRBD2. Losses at the gene ends were 6 bases for V and 5 bases for J; bases not matched to a gene: 6. CDR3 size: 14 residues. Germline CDR1 MNHEY, CDR2 SVGEGT. CDR3 DNA sequence: TGTGCCAGCAGGTCTAGCGGGAGGAGCCACGAGCAGTACTTC. Translated: CASRSSGRSHEQYF.

This clonotype was observed at least ten times. V usage is TRBV29-1 and J usage is TRBJ2-5; D is uncertain. With 7 bases removed from V and 3 bases from J, the gap between germline ends came to 15 bases. The CDR3 loop spans 13 amino acids. Germline CDR1 and CDR2: SQVTM and ANQGSEA. This CDR3 is CSGWGPPKETQYF. The CDR3 bases are TGCAGCGGGTGGGGTCCTCCTAAAGAGACCCAGTACTTC.

The sample holds a few counts of this clonotype. This sequence joins TRBV9 and TRBJ1-1; D gene unclear. Germline lookup yields CDR1 SGDLS and CDR2 YYNGEE. The CDR3 contains 15 residues. Trimming pared 0 bases from V and 4 bases from J, leaving 13 bases between. DNA of the CDR3: TGTGCCAGCAGCGTAGCTCGCGGCCCCACCACTGAAGCTTTCTTT. It encodes CASSVARGPTTEAFF.

There are many counts of this clonotype. The rearrangement joins TRBV20-1 to TRBJ2-3, with a possible D match to TRBD2 (6 bases). Germline lookup yields CDR1 DFQATT and CDR2 SNEGSKA (reference sequence). V lost 3 bases and J lost 0, with 10 bases in between. This CDR3 has 14 residues. CDR3 amino acids: CSARVAESTDTQYF. The CDR3 nucleotides are TGCAGTGCTAGGGTAGCGGAAAGCACAGATACGCAGTATTTT.